Below, 3 T cell receptor beta chains from the same sample are listed, as sequenced in a study of blood T cell repertoires in COVID-19. Only in-frame clones appear in the TCRdb table, and some are missing; sequencing was by immunoSEQ multiplex PCR. Of roughly 350,000 clones in the sample, about 93% were seen once. Input material: peripheral blood. The receptors shown here come from a woman aged 18-29 years who had recovered from COVID-19.

This chain joins TRBV19 and TRBJ1-2; 7 positions agree with TRBD1. The germline gives CDR1 LNHDA, CDR2 SQIVND (reference sequence). There are 14 residues in the CDR3. V lost 3 bases, J lost 2 bases, and 3 bases stayed unmatched. The CDR3, as DNA: TGTGCCAGTAGTATCTTGGGACAGAACTATGGCTACACCTTC. This sequence encodes CASSILGQNYGYTF.

The chain employs TRBV10-2 and TRBJ1-3; 9 bases map to TRBD1. The CDR3 contains 16 residues. Unmatched junction bases numbered 10, after V lost 6 bases and J lost 4 bases. Per germline, CDR1 WSHSY and CDR2 SAAADI. CDR3 DNA: TGCGCCAGCAGGGAGACAGGGGGGACAAGGGGAAACACCATATATTTT. It codes for CASRETGGTRGNTIYF.

V usage is TRBV19 and J usage is TRBJ1-4, with TRBD1 matching 8 bases. Unmatched junction bases numbered 5, after V lost 7 bases and J lost 4 bases. The CDR3 spans 14 residues. Germline V CDR1 and CDR2: LNHDA, SQIVND (reference sequence). Here the CDR3 reads CASNQTGVNEKLFF. As DNA, the CDR3 is TGTGCCAGTAACCAGACAGGGGTTAATGAAAAACTGTTTTTT. Filled out from reference TRBV19 and TRBJ1-4, the complete variable domain reads DGGITQSPKYLFRKEGQNVTLSCEQNLNHDAMYWYRQDPGQGLRLIYYSQIVNDFQKGDIAEGYSVSREKKESFPLTVTSAQKNPTAFYLCASNQTGVNEKLFFGSGTQLSVL.